Below, 30 T cell receptor beta chains from the same sample are listed, as sequenced in a study of response to subunit inactivated influenza vaccine. TCRdb reanalysed the RT-PCR reads using MiXCR and keeps one entry per CDR3 protein. The repertoire has about half a million distinct CDR3 sequences, around 25% of them found once; the top ten carry approximately 1.9%. The sample in question was CD4+ T cells sorted from PBMCs, obtained 5 days after vaccination. Receptors were obtained from a man aged 45 to 65 who received an inactivated influenza vaccine.

This clonotype was picked up a small number of times. The chain combines TRBV20-1 with TRBJ2-1, with 8 bases aligning to TRBD2. V gave up 8 bases and J gave up 1 base; unmatched junction bases: 7. This CDR3 has 14 amino acids. Germline V gene sequence: CDR1 DFQATT, CDR2 SNEGSKA (reference sequence). The CDR3 nucleotides are TGCAGTACCACCCGGGGGGGATCCTACAATGAGCAGTTCTTC. This gives the protein CSTTRGGSYNEQFF.

The chain uses TRBV3-1 and TRBJ1-6, with TRBD1 identical over 9 bases. Germline assignment: CDR1 LGHDT and CDR2 YNNKEL (reference sequence). There are 16 residues in the CDR3. J gave up 8 bases and V 1 base, and 6 bases lay outside the gene matches. The DNA for the CDR3 is TGTGCCAGCAGCCAAGTGGGACAGGGTGGGTATTCACCCCTCCACTTT. It specifies CASSQVGQGGYSPLHF.

The chain uses TRBV11-2 and TRBJ2-5, with D hard to call. The V end lost 5 bases, the J end lost 1 base, and 17 bases lay between the germline ends. CDR3 length: 16 residues. Germline CDR1 is SGHAT and CDR2 is FQNNGV. DNA of the CDR3: TGTGCCAGCAGCCAAATTAGGGTCTTTCGCCAAGAGACCCAGTACTTC. Amino acids: CASSQIRVFRQETQYF. Variable domain in full (rest from reference TRBV11-2 and TRBJ2-5): EAGVAQSPRYKIIEKRQSVAFWCNPISGHATLYWYQQILGQGPKLLIQFQNNGVVDDSQLPKDRFSAERLKGVDSTLKIQPAKLEDSAVYLCASSQIRVFRQETQYFGPGTRLLVL.

V is TRBV3-1 and J is TRBJ2-7; D not resolved. The CDR3 is 16 amino acids. Germline lookup yields CDR1 LGHDT and CDR2 YNNKEL (reference sequence). Trimming took off 0 bases at V and 2 bases at J, with 14 bases between the two ends. This chain's CDR3 is CASSQEVTALPYEQYF. The CDR3 DNA reads as TGTGCCAGCAGCCAAGAGGTTACAGCATTACCCTACGAGCAGTACTTC.

This chain uses TRBV10-3 with TRBJ2-7; possible D gene TRBD2, 6 bases. Looked up from germline, CDR1 is ENHRY and CDR2 is SYGVKD. With 6 bases removed from V and 2 bases from J, the gap between germline ends came to 14 bases. CDR3 length equals 14 residues. This CDR3 reads CAIRNGRETYEQYF. DNA for the CDR3: TGTGCCATCAGGAACGGACGGGAGACCTACGAGCAGTACTTC.

This clonotype was counted ten times or more. The chain employs TRBV7-2 and TRBJ2-7, with 8 bases fitting TRBD2. The CDR3 is made up of 17 amino acids. Germline values: CDR1 SGHTA, CDR2 FQGNSA. V gave up 0 bases and J gave up 0 bases; unmatched junction bases: 7. The CDR3 region has the DNA TGTGCCAGCAGCTTAGCGCTAATCGGGGGGGGCTCCTACGAGCAGTACTTC. Protein: CASSLALIGGGSYEQYF.

V and J are TRBV29-1 and TRBJ2-7, with 11 bases aligning to TRBD2. The ends lost 6 bases at V and 7 bases at J; junction bases unmatched: 8. This CDR3 is built from 13 residues. Germline V gene sequence: CDR1 SQVTM, CDR2 ANQGSEA. CDR3 nucleotides: TGCAGCGTCCGTAATAGCGGGAGGGGTGAGCAGTACTTC. This gives the protein CSVRNSGRGEQYF.

The rearrangement links TRBV24-1 to TRBJ2-3, with 10 positions matching TRBD1. Germline trimming cut 6 bases from V and 6 bases from J; bases unmatched to any gene: 8. This CDR3 has 15 residues. Germline V gene sequence: CDR1 KGHDR, CDR2 SFDVKD. The CDR3 coding sequence is TGTGCCACCAGTCCGAGACAGGGGGCGAGGGATACGCAGTATTTT. Translation gives CATSPRQGARDTQYF.

The chain combines TRBV4-2 with TRBJ2-5, with D possibly called TRBD1 or TRBD2 (6 bases each). Germline assignment: CDR1 LGHNA and CDR2 YNFKEQ. V was clipped by 2 bases and J by 4 bases, with 11 bases between them. This CDR3 is built from 14 residues. CDR3 in DNA: TGTGCCAGCAGCCAAAAAGGGGGAGGAGAGACCCAGTACTTC. This sequence encodes CASSQKGGGETQYF.

This CDR3 reads CSARDSETQYF. CDR3 coding DNA: TGCAGTGCTCGGGACTCAGAGACCCAGTACTTC. The chain carries TRBV20-1 and TRBJ2-5; D is perhaps TRBD2 (6 bases). The germline V gene encodes CDR1 DFQATT and CDR2 SNEGSKA (reference sequence). The CDR3 is made up of 11 amino acids. Trimming pared 5 bases from V and 4 bases from J, leaving 8 bases between.

This clonotype was seen more than once but under ten times. CDR3 sequence (DNA): TGCAGCGGACGGACTAACTCCTACGAGCAGTACTTC. Encoded protein: CSGRTNSYEQYF. V and J are TRBV29-1 and TRBJ2-7; D possibly corresponds to TRBD2 (6 bases). This CDR3 is 12 amino acids long. V was trimmed by 7 bases and J by 0 bases, leaving 10 bases between them. Germline values: CDR1 SQVTM, CDR2 ANQGSEA.

There are a few counts of this clonotype. V gene TRBV7-6 combines with J gene TRBJ2-3, with a possible D match to TRBD2 (6 bases). V was pared by 1 base and J by 3 bases, with 11 bases between. The CDR3 length is 15 residues. The germline V gene encodes CDR1 SGHVS and CDR2 FNYEAQ. CDR3 protein: CASSLGPSATDTQYF. CDR3 nucleotide sequence: TGTGCCAGCAGCTTAGGTCCTAGCGCTACAGATACGCAGTATTTT.

This clonotype was picked up many times. The chain links TRBV5-1 to TRBJ2-7; maybe TRBD2 (5 bases). Trimming took off 0 bases at V and 0 bases at J, with 10 bases between the two ends. The CDR3 sequence is 15 residues long. The germline CDR1 and CDR2 sequences are SGHRS and YFSETQ. CDR3 in amino acids: CASSLVGGPSYEQYF. CDR3 nucleotides: TGCGCCAGCAGCTTGGTTGGCGGGCCCTCCTACGAGCAGTACTTC.

This clonotype has a count of ten or more. The gene calls are TRBV9 and TRBJ2-5, with 9 nucleotides matching TRBD1. Trimming removed 4 bases from V and 5 bases from J; junction bases left unmatched: 3. The CDR3 contains 13 residues. Germline V CDR1 and CDR2: SGDLS, YYNGEE. The CDR3 loop reads CASSRDRAETQYF. CDR3 nucleotides: TGTGCCAGCAGCCGGGACAGGGCGGAGACCCAGTACTTC.

The rearrangement uses TRBV27 and TRBJ1-2, with D unresolved. The V end lost 2 bases, the J end lost 5 bases, and 18 bases lay between the germline ends. From germline, CDR1 is MNHEY and CDR2 SMNVEV (reference sequence). This CDR3 contains 16 residues. CDR3: CASSLNGVEGRYGYTF. DNA for the CDR3: TGTGCCAGCAGTTTAAATGGGGTCGAAGGAAGGTATGGCTACACCTTC.

A few counts support this clonotype. V is TRBV11-2 and J is TRBJ1-1; D perhaps matches TRBD1 (6 bases). The germline V gene has CDR1 SGHAT and CDR2 FQNNGV. This CDR3 spans 12 amino acids. Trimming shortened V by 5 bases and J by 7 bases, and 11 bases separated the two germline ends. The CDR3 sequence is CASSPNRVEAFF. DNA for the CDR3: TGTGCCAGCAGCCCAAACAGGGTTGAAGCTTTCTTT.

This clonotype was observed a few times. The CDR3: CASKDPMNYGYTF. CDR3 nucleotides: TGTGCCAGCAAAGATCCGATGAACTATGGCTACACCTTC. The chain carries TRBV28 and TRBJ1-2, with D unresolved. Germline V gene lookup returns CDR1 MDHEN and CDR2 SYDVKM. This CDR3 spans 13 amino acids. V shed 7 bases and J shed 2 bases, with 11 bases lying between them.

This clonotype came up a few times. The V and J genes are TRBV15 and TRBJ2-1, with 9 bases lining up with TRBD1. The V and J ends lost 5 bases and 6 bases, in that order; junction bases with no gene match: 5. The CDR3 loop spans 14 amino acids. In germline, CDR1 is LNHNV, CDR2 YYDKDF (reference sequence). The CDR3 reads CATSGRDRVNEQFF. CDR3 nucleotides: TGTGCCACCAGCGGCCGGGACAGGGTCAATGAGCAGTTCTTC.

This clonotype has just a few counts. The genes are TRBV7-2 and TRBJ2-1, with D perhaps TRBD2 (5 bases). CDR1 is SGHTA and CDR2 is FQGNSA in the germline V gene. The CDR3 consists of 16 residues. With 7 bases removed from V and 0 bases from J, the gap between germline ends came to 16 bases. The CDR3 sequence: CASTSSRVSSYNEQFF. The CDR3 nucleotides read TGTGCCAGCACCTCGTCGCGGGTTAGCTCCTACAATGAGCAGTTCTTC.

This sequence joins TRBV5-1 and TRBJ1-1; the D gene is possibly TRBD1 (6 bases). CDR3 size: 16 residues. Per the germline V gene, CDR1 is SGHRS and CDR2 is YFSETQ. V was trimmed by 0 bases and J by 4 bases, leaving 16 bases between them. In DNA, the CDR3 is TGCGCCAGCAGCTTGGGCGGACGGGGGGCCGGCACTGAAGCTTTCTTT. It codes for CASSLGGRGAGTEAFF. The complete variable domain, with remaining parts taken from reference TRBV5-1 and TRBJ1-1, reads KAGVTQTPRYLIKTRGQQVTLSCSPISGHRSVSWYQQTPGQGLQFLFEYFSETQRNKGNFPGRFSGRQFSNSRSEMNVSTLELGDSALYLCASSLGGRGAGTEAFFGQGTRLTVV.

Many counts were recorded for this clonotype. The V and J genes are TRBV12-3 or TRBV12-4 and TRBJ2-3, with TRBD1 matching over 10 bases. The CDR3 has 15 residues. Trimming removed 6 bases from V and 2 bases from J; junction bases left unmatched: 5. As DNA, the CDR3 is TGTGCCAGCAGCACGGGACAGGGGAACACAGATACGCAGTATTTT. As protein: CASSTGQGNTDTQYF.

The chain combines TRBV6-2 or TRBV6-3 with TRBJ2-1, with D unresolved. The germline gives CDR1 MNHEY, CDR2 SVGEGT. Trimming stripped 2 bases from V and 0 bases from J, with 17 bases between. This CDR3 comprises 18 residues. The CDR3 reads CASSYPVPRTHSYNEQFF. The CDR3 DNA follows: TGTGCCAGCAGTTACCCCGTGCCCAGGACCCACTCCTACAATGAGCAGTTCTTC.

The chain recombines TRBV5-1 with TRBJ2-3; maybe TRBD2 (7 bases). Germline-derived CDR1 and CDR2 are SGHRS and YFSETQ. The CDR3 is 14 residues long. V gave up 0 bases and J gave up 5 bases, with 10 bases separating them. CDR3 amino acids: CASSLGGGLDTQYF. The CDR3 DNA follows: TGCGCCAGCAGCTTGGGGGGGGGCCTAGATACGCAGTATTTT.

This clonotype turned up a few times. V gene TRBV6-1 combines with J gene TRBJ1-1, with D hard to call. Germline V gene sequence: CDR1 MNHNS, CDR2 SASEGT. V was shortened by 3 bases and J by 2 bases, with 10 bases between the two germline ends. This CDR3 comprises 14 residues. The DNA of the CDR3 is TGTGCCAGCAGTGACCGGACGGTTAACACTGAAGCTTTCTTT. This encodes CASSDRTVNTEAFF.

The chain recombines TRBV20-1 with TRBJ2-4, with TRBD1 as a possible D gene (6 bases). Trimming removed 1 base from V and 11 bases from J, with 18 bases in between. CDR1 and CDR2 from the germline V gene are DFQATT and SNEGSKA (reference sequence). This CDR3 is 14 amino acids long. CDR3 region: CSARAGTQGGFQYF. CDR3 sequence (DNA): TGCAGTGCTAGAGCCGGAACTCAAGGGGGTTTTCAGTACTTC.

The genes are TRBV6-5 and TRBJ2-7; no firm D call. V was pared by 0 bases and J by 3 bases, with 6 bases between. CDR3 length: 13 amino acids. Germline V gene data show CDR1 as MNHEY and CDR2 as SVGAGI. The CDR3 sequence is CASSYSQSYEQYF. CDR3 nucleotides: TGTGCCAGCAGTTACTCTCAGAGCTACGAGCAGTACTTC.

The table lists this clonotype with many counts. The chain combines TRBV4-3 with TRBJ2-1, with 11 nucleotides matching TRBD2. J lost 7 bases, V lost 0 bases, and 5 bases had no gene match. This CDR3 contains 16 residues. The germline V gene has CDR1 LGHNA and CDR2 YSLEER. CDR3 loop: CASSQELAGGKNEQFF. Here the CDR3 DNA reads TGCGCCAGCAGCCAAGAATTAGCGGGAGGGAAAAATGAGCAGTTCTTC.

This clonotype has just a few counts. V is TRBV20-1 and J is TRBJ2-1; maybe TRBD1 (5 bases). CDR1 is DFQATT and CDR2 is SNEGSKA in the germline V gene (reference sequence). The CDR3 consists of 16 residues. V was clipped by 6 bases and J by 9 bases, with 27 bases between them. Here the CDR3 reads CSADPTNKHRSIEQFF. The CDR3 DNA reads TGCAGTGCCGACCCGACAAATAAACACAGGAGTATTGAGCAGTTCTTC.

The chain recombines TRBV7-6 with TRBJ2-5; maybe TRBD2 (5 bases). V lost 5 bases to trimming and J lost 5 bases, with 21 bases between them. In germline, CDR1 is SGHVS, CDR2 FNYEAQ. The CDR3 has 16 residues. DNA for the CDR3: TGTGCCAGCAGCCCCGTGGGTAGCGCCCCTGGGGAGACCCAGTACTTC. This translates into CASSPVGSAPGETQYF.

The chain links TRBV12-3 or TRBV12-4 to TRBJ1-4; 8 positions match TRBD1. V trimming: 5 bases; J trimming: 8 bases; junction bases outside the gene matches: 7. The length of the CDR3 is 14 residues. CDR3 nucleotide sequence: TGTGCCAGCAGTGCGGACAGGGCTCGGGAAAAACTGTTTTTT. Amino acid sequence: CASSADRAREKLFF.